The 29 T cell receptor beta chains presented below share a single source sample, sequenced in a study of shared clonotypes between healthy human individuals. The assay was immunoSEQ multiplex PCR, and TCRdb's table has in-frame clones only and misses some. The table lists approximately 1,000,000 clones, 70% to 85% of them singletons, with roughly 0.82% in the top ten. The material sequenced was memory CD4+ T cells from PBMCs. Subset described: CD45RA-negative fraction. The receptors originated from a young man in good health. Some clones in this sample may be carry-over from other donors' samples.

This clone showed up just once. This chain uses TRBV12-5 with TRBJ2-2; 10 nucleotides match TRBD2. The V gene end was trimmed by 0 bases and the J gene end by 4 bases; junction bases not matched to a gene: 2. This CDR3 is 16 amino acids long. Germline loops: CDR1 LGHNT, CDR2 FRNRAP. The CDR3 protein is CASGLVLAGITGELFF. The CDR3 bases are TGTGCTAGTGGTTTGGTACTAGCGGGGATCACCGGGGAGCTGTTTTTT.

This chain joins TRBV5-1 and TRBJ2-7; 7 positions match TRBD2. The ends lost 4 bases at V and 1 base at J; junction bases unmatched: 14. Looked up from germline, CDR1 is SGHRS and CDR2 is YFSETQ. The CDR3 length is 17 residues. In DNA form, the CDR3 reads TGCGCCAGCAGCCTGACCCCAGCGGGACCCCATTCCTACGAGCAGTACTTC. This encodes CASSLTPAGPHSYEQYF. Using reference TRBV5-1 and TRBJ2-7 for the parts outside the CDR3, the full variable domain is KAGVTQTPRYLIKTRGQQVTLSCSPISGHRSVSWYQQTPGQGLQFLFEYFSETQRNKGNFPGRFSGRQFSNSRSEMNVSTLELGDSALYLCASSLTPAGPHSYEQYFGPGTRLTVT.

This chain uses TRBV5-1 with TRBJ2-5; 7 bases agree with TRBD1. The CDR3 totals 15 residues. Germline trimming cut 0 bases from V and 4 bases from J; bases unmatched to any gene: 6. In germline, CDR1 is SGHRS, CDR2 YFSETQ. The CDR3 sequence is CASSLVVGGGETQYF. CDR3 nucleotide sequence: TGCGCCAGCAGCTTGGTAGTAGGGGGCGGAGAGACCCAGTACTTC. The variable domain in full, with the rest retrieved from reference TRBV5-1 and TRBJ2-5, is KAGVTQTPRYLIKTRGQQVTLSCSPISGHRSVSWYQQTPGQGLQFLFEYFSETQRNKGNFPGRFSGRQFSNSRSEMNVSTLELGDSALYLCASSLVVGGGETQYFGPGTRLLVL.

The chain's CDR3 is CASSVVVGAGELFF. The CDR3 DNA reads TGTGCCAGCAGCGTAGTCGTGGGGGCCGGGGAGCTGTTTTTT. The V call is TRBV9, the J call TRBJ2-2, with D perhaps given as TRBD1 or TRBD2 (5 bases each). Trimming stripped 0 bases from V and 6 bases from J, with 9 bases between. CDR3 length: 14 amino acids. Germline CDR1 is SGDLS and CDR2 is YYNGEE. Complete variable domain (other parts from reference TRBV9 and TRBJ2-2): DSGVTQTPKHLITATGQRVTLRCSPRSGDLSVYWYQQSLDQGLQFLIQYYNGEERAKGNILERFSAQQFPDLHSELNLSSLELGDSALYFCASSVVVGAGELFFGEGSRLTVL.

Of note for this clone: The sample holds other DNA sequences that translate to the same CDR3. The genes are TRBV29-1 and TRBJ1-1, with 8 bases fitting TRBD1. Trimming cost V 4 bases and J 3 bases; bases outside gene matches: 7. Germline V gene lookup returns CDR1 SQVTM and CDR2 ANQGSEA. This CDR3 has 14 residues. In DNA, the CDR3 is TGCAGCGTTGGTCAGGGGGCTTTGGACACTGAAGCTTTCTTT. Amino acid sequence: CSVGQGALDTEAFF.

On this clone: A read error may account for a junction end that differs from germline. The gene calls are TRBV4-1 and TRBJ1-2, with D tentatively TRBD1 (5 bases). The CDR3 has 14 amino acids. Per the germline V gene, CDR1 is MGHRA and CDR2 is YSYEKL. The DNA for the CDR3 is TGCGCCAGCGTGGCAGGGCCCCCTAACTATGGCTACATCTTC. This sequence encodes CASVAGPPNYGYIF.

This clone has ten or more counts. This same CDR3 is encoded by further DNA sequences in the sample. The J gene is TRBJ1-4, the V gene TRBV7-2; 7 bases fit TRBD1. Per the germline V gene, CDR1 is SGHTA and CDR2 is FQGNSA. The CDR3 loop spans 15 amino acids. Germline trimming cut 4 bases from V and 1 base from J; bases unmatched to any gene: 3. CDR3 loop: CASSSGGETNEKLFF. In DNA form, the CDR3 reads TGTGCCAGCAGCTCAGGGGGGGAAACTAATGAAAAACTGTTTTTT. Complete variable domain (other parts from reference TRBV7-2 and TRBJ1-4): GAGVSQSPSNKVTEKGKDVELRCDPISGHTALYWYRQSLGQGLEFLIYFQGNSAPDKSGLPSDRFSAERTGGSVSTLTIQRTQQEDSAVYLCASSSGGETNEKLFFGSGTQLSVL.

The chain is built from TRBV11-3 and TRBJ2-3; the D gene is possibly TRBD2 (6 bases). Trimming stripped 0 bases from V and 1 base from J, with 11 bases between. Per germline, CDR1 SGHNT and CDR2 YENEEA. The CDR3 sequence is 16 residues long. CDR3 amino acids: CASSLDPASGTDTQYF. The CDR3 coding sequence is TGTGCCAGCAGCTTAGATCCCGCTAGCGGCACAGATACGCAGTATTTT.

This sequence joins TRBV25-1 and TRBJ2-5; D unclear. CDR3 length equals 13 residues. With 0 bases removed from V and 4 bases from J, the gap between germline ends came to 6 bases. The germline V gene has CDR1 MGHDK and CDR2 SYGVNS. This CDR3 reads CASSEYIRETQYF. The CDR3 region has the DNA TGTGCCAGCAGTGAATATATCAGAGAGACCCAGTACTTC.

The gene calls are TRBV5-4 and TRBJ2-7; tentative D call: TRBD1 (5 bases). CDR3 length: 13 amino acids. The ends were cut back, 2 bases at V and 1 base at J, with 7 bases in the middle. From germline, CDR1 is SGHNT and CDR2 YYREEE (reference sequence). The CDR3 region has the DNA TGTGCCAGCAGCTTTCGACAGTCCTACGAGCAGTACTTC. It encodes CASSFRQSYEQYF.

This chain joins TRBV7-9 and TRBJ1-5, with D perhaps TRBD1 (6 bases). The V end was cut by 11 bases, the J end by 1 base, with 12 bases between. The CDR3 is made up of 13 amino acids. CDR1 is SEHNR and CDR2 is FQNEAQ in the germline V gene (reference sequence). The CDR3 protein is CASGGQSNQPQHF. CDR3 sequence (DNA): TGTGCCTCCGGGGGACAAAGCAATCAGCCCCAGCATTTT.

This sequence joins TRBV7-3 and TRBJ2-5; no clear D gene. Trimming shortened V by 2 bases and J by 5 bases, and 9 bases separated the two germline ends. From germline, CDR1 is SGHTA and CDR2 FQGTGA. The CDR3 loop spans 13 amino acids. The CDR3 reads CASSLQRSETQYF. The DNA for the CDR3 is TGTGCCAGCAGCTTACAACGGTCGGAGACCCAGTACTTC.

As regards this clone: Since a much larger clone is just one base distant, this may be a read error. The chain is built from TRBV11-2 and TRBJ2-7; the D call may be TRBD1 or TRBD2 (6 bases each). This CDR3 is built from 16 residues. The germline V gene has CDR1 SGHAT and CDR2 FQNNGV. V was pared by 5 bases and J by 0 bases, with 17 bases between. The CDR3 region is CASSTWGATSSYEQYF. The CDR3 DNA follows: TGTGCCAGCAGCACATGGGGGGCCACCAGCTCCTACGAGCAGTACTTC.

The chain combines TRBV7-9 with TRBJ2-1, with D perhaps TRBD1 or TRBD2 (6 bases each). The CDR3 is made up of 14 amino acids. Trimming took 3 bases from V and 6 from J, leaving 12 bases between them. CDR1 and CDR2 from the germline V gene are SEHNR and FQNEAQ (reference sequence). This chain's CDR3 is CASSFPRGGNEQFF. The CDR3 nucleotides read TGTGCCAGCAGCTTCCCCAGGGGAGGCAATGAGCAGTTCTTC.

This clone was recorded only once. Here the CDR3 reads CATSRVQVRSSGNTIYF. The CDR3 DNA is TGTGCCACCAGCAGGGTCCAAGTGCGGAGCTCTGGAAACACCATATATTTT. This sequence joins TRBV15 and TRBJ1-3; D ambiguous. V was trimmed by 3 bases and J by 0 bases, leaving 15 bases between them. In germline, CDR1 is LNHNV, CDR2 YYDKDF (reference sequence). This CDR3 spans 17 amino acids. Full variable domain (outside the CDR3, taken from reference TRBV15 and TRBJ1-3): DAMVIQNPRYQVTQFGKPVTLSCSQTLNHNVMYWYQQKSSQAPKLLFHYYDKDFNNEADTPDNFQSRRPNTSFCFLDIRSPGLGDTAMYLCATSRVQVRSSGNTIYFGEGSWLTVV.

The gene calls are TRBV10-3 and TRBJ2-2; TRBD1 matches 7 bases. Trimming at V came to 3 bases and at J to 7 bases, leaving 5 bases not matched to a gene. The CDR3 extends over 14 amino acids. The germline V gene has CDR1 ENHRY and CDR2 SYGVKD. The CDR3 reads CAISDRQGVGELFF. DNA for the CDR3: TGTGCCATCAGTGACCGACAGGGAGTCGGGGAGCTGTTTTTT.

The gene calls are TRBV7-2 and TRBJ1-1; tentative D call: TRBD1 (5 bases). V gave up 0 bases and J gave up 0 bases, with 23 bases separating them. Germline V gives CDR1 SGHTA, CDR2 FQGNSA. The CDR3 length is 20 residues. The CDR3 reads CASSLAYRSGHEGLNTEAFF. The DNA for the CDR3 is TGTGCCAGCAGCTTAGCCTACAGGAGCGGACACGAGGGACTGAACACTGAAGCTTTCTTT.

This clone is a singleton in its sample. The same CDR3 can be traced to other DNA sequences in this sample. The chain joins TRBV28 to TRBJ2-7; no firm D call. The CDR3 length is 13 residues. Germline CDR1 and CDR2: MDHEN and SYDVKM. Between the trimmed V and J ends, which lost 1 base and 5 bases, there was a span of 9 bases. The CDR3 nucleotides read TGTGCCAGCAGTTTATTAGCTGGGGACGAGCAGTACTTC. As protein: CASSLLAGDEQYF.

Comment on this clone: Other DNA variants within this sample encode the same CDR3. The chain is built from TRBV29-1 and TRBJ2-3; 8 nucleotides line up with TRBD1. Unmatched junction bases numbered 4, after V lost 7 bases and J lost 1 base. CDR1 and CDR2 from the germline V gene are SQVTM and ANQGSEA. The CDR3 covers 13 residues. CDR3 sequence reads: CSGDRGGTDTQYF. The CDR3 bases are TGCAGCGGAGACAGGGGCGGCACAGATACGCAGTATTTT.

The chain couples TRBV25-1 to TRBJ1-1, with TRBD1 matching over 7 bases. V lost 6 bases and J lost 0; bases outside the gene matches: 1. The germline V gene encodes CDR1 MGHDK and CDR2 SYGVNS. This CDR3 is built from 13 residues. The CDR3 DNA reads TGTGCCAGCAGGGACAGGCTGAACACTGAAGCTTTCTTT. This codes for CASRDRLNTEAFF.

This chain joins TRBV18 and TRBJ1-5; 8 positions agree with TRBD1. The CDR3 is 15 residues long. The V and J ends lost 4 bases and 3 bases, in that order; junction bases with no gene match: 5. The V gene's germline CDR1 is KGHSH and CDR2 LQKENI. The CDR3 DNA sequence: TGTGCCAGCTCACTTAACAGGGGGAACAATCAGCCCCAGCATTTT. Translating it yields CASSLNRGNNQPQHF.

The genes are TRBV6-5 and TRBJ2-2; no reliable D call. The CDR3 covers 13 residues. CDR1 and CDR2 (germline): MNHEY, SVGAGI. The ends were cut back, 7 bases at V and 5 bases at J, with 11 bases in the middle. CDR3 residues: CASKRLVTGELFF. The CDR3 DNA reads as TGTGCCAGCAAGCGCCTAGTAACCGGGGAGCTGTTTTTT.

The V and J genes are TRBV7-8 and TRBJ2-2, with a weak D call TRBD2 (6 bases). Germline V gene lookup returns CDR1 SGHVS and CDR2 FQNEAQ. This CDR3 is 15 amino acids long. V lost 4 bases to trimming and J lost 6 bases, with 15 bases between them. For the CDR3, the DNA is TGTGCCAGCAGCTCCATTCGGGGGTGGTCCGGGGAGCTGTTTTTT. Residues: CASSSIRGWSGELFF. The entire variable domain, with the rest obtained from reference TRBV7-8 and TRBJ2-2, is as follows: GAGVSQSPRYKVAKRGQDVALRCDPISGHVSLFWYQQALGQGPEFLTYFQNEAQLDKSGLPSDRFFAERPEGSVSTLKIQRTQQEDSAVYLCASSSIRGWSGELFFGEGSRLTVL.

The J gene is TRBJ1-5, the V gene TRBV5-6, with 7 bases identical to TRBD1. In germline, CDR1 is SGHDT, CDR2 YYEEEE. The CDR3 is 14 amino acids. Trimming removed 5 bases from V and 11 bases from J; junction bases left unmatched: 13. CDR3 loop: CASSSDRDFEAQHF. CDR3 bases: TGTGCCAGCAGTTCCGACAGGGACTTCGAGGCCCAGCATTTT.

This clone was picked up a small number of times. Additional DNA sequences in this sample encode the identical CDR3. The chain is built from TRBV2 and TRBJ1-1; D is possibly TRBD1 (5 bases). The CDR3 runs 13 residues. Germline assignment: CDR1 SNHLY and CDR2 FYNNEI. The ends were cut back, 6 bases at V and 2 bases at J, with 10 bases in the middle. CDR3 sequence: CASSRDGNTEAFF. CDR3 sequence (DNA): TGTGCCAGCAGCCGGGACGGTAACACTGAAGCTTTCTTT.

The V and J genes are TRBV29-1 and TRBJ2-1; D ambiguous. The CDR3 has 12 amino acids. Germline CDR1 is SQVTM and CDR2 is ANQGSEA. V was cut by 6 bases and J by 1 base, with 7 bases left in between. CDR3 loop: CSVGFSYNEQFF. The CDR3 nucleotides read TGCAGCGTAGGTTTTTCCTACAATGAGCAGTTCTTC.

Notes on this clone: Distinct nucleotide sequences in the sample also encode this CDR3. This rearrangement joins TRBV18 to TRBJ2-7, with 10 positions matching TRBD1. This CDR3 has 14 residues. Unmatched junction bases numbered 4, after V lost 3 bases and J lost 5 bases. Germline CDR1 KGHSH, CDR2 LQKENI. The CDR3 DNA is TGTGCCAGCTCACCTAGGACAGGGGGAGACGAGCAGTACTTC. This encodes CASSPRTGGDEQYF. Based on the CDR3 plus reference TRBV18 and TRBJ2-7, the full variable domain is NAGVMQNPRHLVRRRGQEARLRCSPMKGHSHVYWYRQLPEEGLKFMVYLQKENIIDESGMPKERFSAEFPKEGPSILRIQQVVRGDSAAYFCASSPRTGGDEQYFGPGTRLTVT.

This chain uses TRBV2 with TRBJ1-1; D gene unclear. Germline V gene lookup returns CDR1 SNHLY and CDR2 FYNNEI. The V gene lost 4 bases and the J gene lost 1 base, with 10 bases spanning the gap. The CDR3 contains 14 residues. The CDR3 sequence: CASSVWDANTEAFF. The CDR3 coding sequence is TGTGCCAGCAGTGTCTGGGATGCGAACACTGAAGCTTTCTTT.

The chain has TRBV5-4 and TRBJ2-2; 9 bases line up with TRBD1. J was trimmed by 7 bases and V by 4 bases; bases with no gene match: 8. Germline V gene data show CDR1 as SGHNT and CDR2 as YYREEE (reference sequence). The CDR3 sequence is 15 residues long. CDR3 in amino acids: CASSRGDREIGELFF. The CDR3 DNA sequence: TGTGCCAGCAGCCGTGGGGACAGGGAAATCGGGGAGCTGTTTTTT.